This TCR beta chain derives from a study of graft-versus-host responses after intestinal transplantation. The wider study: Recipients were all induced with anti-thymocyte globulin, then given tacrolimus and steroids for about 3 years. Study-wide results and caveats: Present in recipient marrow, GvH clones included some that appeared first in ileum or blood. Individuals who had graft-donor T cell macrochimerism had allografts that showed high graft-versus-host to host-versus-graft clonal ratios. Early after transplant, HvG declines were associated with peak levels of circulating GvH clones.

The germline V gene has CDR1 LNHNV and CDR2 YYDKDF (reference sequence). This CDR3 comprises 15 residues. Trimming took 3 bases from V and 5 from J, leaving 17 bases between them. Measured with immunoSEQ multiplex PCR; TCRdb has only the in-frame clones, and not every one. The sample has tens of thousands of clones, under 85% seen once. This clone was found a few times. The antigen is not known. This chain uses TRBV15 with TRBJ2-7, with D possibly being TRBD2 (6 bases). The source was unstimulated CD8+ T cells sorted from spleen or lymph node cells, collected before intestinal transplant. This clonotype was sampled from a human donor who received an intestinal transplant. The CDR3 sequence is CATSSRRGRGDEQYF. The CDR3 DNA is TGTGCCACCAGCAGTCGGCGGGGTCGCGGCGACGAGCAGTACTTC.